This T cell receptor (beta chain) was found in a study of patients and donors after allogeneic stem cell transplantation. There are 15 residues in the CDR3. The V gene lost 3 bases and the J gene lost 2 bases, with 12 bases spanning the gap. Germline CDR1 reads SGHRS; CDR2 reads YFSETQ. This clonotype is deemed medium-sized (0.01 to 0.1%). TCRdb re-derived calls from the RT-PCR reads in MiXCR, one entry per CDR3 protein. Among around 500 distinct CDR3 sequences, under 1.5% were seen once, and the ten largest hold 35% to 40%. The TCR sequence derives from a human donor who was either an allogeneic HSCT recipient or a stem cell or donor lymphocyte infusion donor (not recorded which). It is not recorded whose cells these are; they may come from a transplant donor. The J gene is TRBJ2-1, the V gene TRBV5-1; possibly TRBD2 for D (6 bases). Sequencing used blood, either unsorted or a sorted T cell fraction (not recorded which). CDR3 loop: CASSSLALAYNEQFF. CDR3 bases: TGCGCCAGCAGCTCTCTAGCGTTGGCCTACAATGAGCAGTTCTTC. The full variable domain, rest sourced from reference TRBV5-1 and TRBJ2-1, is KAGVTQTPRYLIKTRGQQVTLSCSPISGHRSVSWYQQTPGQGLQFLFEYFSETQRNKGNFPGRFSGRQFSNSRSEMNVSTLELGDSALYLCASSSLALAYNEQFFGPGTRLTVL.